These 4 T cell receptor beta chains were all obtained from the same sample, sequenced in a study of shared clonotypes between healthy human individuals. Assay used: immunoSEQ multiplex PCR; TCRdb lists only in-frame clones, some missing. Among about 340,000 clones listed, 70% to 75% were seen once. Material for sequencing was memory CD4+ T cells sorted from blood. Described subset: CD45RA-negative fraction. The origin of the receptors is a man younger than 45 in good health.

The genes are TRBV2 and TRBJ1-5; D remains unclear. The CDR3 is made up of 14 amino acids. Germline CDR1 and CDR2: SNHLY and FYNNEI. V dropped 7 bases and J dropped 0 bases, with 10 bases sitting between them. CDR3 amino acids: CASTEDYSNQPQHF. CDR3 coding DNA: TGTGCCAGCACGGAAGACTATAGCAATCAGCCCCAGCATTTT.

This chain joins TRBV5-1 and TRBJ2-2; TRBD1 or TRBD2 may be the D gene (5 bases each). This CDR3 region has 17 residues. Trimming stripped 0 bases from V and 1 base from J, with 13 bases between. Germline V gene data show CDR1 as SGHRS and CDR2 as YFSETQ. As DNA, the CDR3 is TGCGCCAGCAGCTTGGGGGGACCGGCACTGAACACCGGGGAGCTGTTTTTT. It encodes CASSLGGPALNTGELFF.

The CDR3 is CASSWASNFRYEQYF. The DNA for the CDR3 is TGTGCCAGCAGTTGGGCCTCAAACTTCCGTTACGAGCAGTACTTC. This chain connects TRBV6-5 to TRBJ2-7; no firm D call. This CDR3 is 15 amino acids long. The germline gives CDR1 MNHEY, CDR2 SVGAGI. The V end was cut by 4 bases, the J end by 4 bases, with 17 bases between.

Points on this clone: Mismatch with germline at one junction end may stem from a read error. The chain couples TRBV7-7 to TRBJ2-3; D remains unclear. Germline V gene lookup returns CDR1 SSHAT and CDR2 FNYEAQ (reference sequence). The CDR3 extends over 15 amino acids. In nucleotides, the CDR3 is TGTGCTAGCAGCTTAGACGGAGACAATTCAGATACGCAGTATTTT. This gives the protein CASSLDGDNSDTQYF.